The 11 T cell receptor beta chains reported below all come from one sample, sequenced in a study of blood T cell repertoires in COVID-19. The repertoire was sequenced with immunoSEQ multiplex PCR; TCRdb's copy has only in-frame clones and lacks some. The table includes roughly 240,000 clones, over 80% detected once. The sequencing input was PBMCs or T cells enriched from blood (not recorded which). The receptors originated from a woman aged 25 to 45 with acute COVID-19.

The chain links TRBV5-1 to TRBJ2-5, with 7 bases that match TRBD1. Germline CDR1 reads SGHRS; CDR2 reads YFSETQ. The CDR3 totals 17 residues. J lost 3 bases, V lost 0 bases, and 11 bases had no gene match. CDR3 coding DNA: TGCGCCAGCAGCTTGGGGCCCCAGCGACAGGGTGAAGAGACCCAGTACTTC. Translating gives CASSLGPQRQGEETQYF.

The CDR3 protein is CASSQDLTGSEAFF. In nucleotides, the CDR3 is TGTGCCAGCAGCCAAGATCTGACAGGGAGTGAAGCTTTCTTT. The rearrangement links TRBV3-1 (or the pseudogene TRBV3-2) to TRBJ1-1; 7 bases line up with TRBD1. Germline loops: CDR1 LGHDT, CDR2 YNNKEL (reference sequence). CDR3 length: 14 amino acids. The ends lost 0 bases at V and 7 bases at J; junction bases unmatched: 5.

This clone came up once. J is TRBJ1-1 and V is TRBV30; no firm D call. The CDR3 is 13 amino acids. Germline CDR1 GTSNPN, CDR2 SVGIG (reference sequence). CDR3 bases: TGTGCGAACCGAAGGATCGGGGACACTGAAGCTTTCTTT. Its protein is CANRRIGDTEAFF.

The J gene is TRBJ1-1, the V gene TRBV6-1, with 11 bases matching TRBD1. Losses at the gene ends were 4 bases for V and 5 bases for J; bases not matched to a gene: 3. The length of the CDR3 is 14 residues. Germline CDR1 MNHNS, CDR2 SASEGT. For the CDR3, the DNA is TGTGCCAGCAGTGGACGGGACAGGGGGACTGAAGCTTTCTTT. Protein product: CASSGRDRGTEAFF.

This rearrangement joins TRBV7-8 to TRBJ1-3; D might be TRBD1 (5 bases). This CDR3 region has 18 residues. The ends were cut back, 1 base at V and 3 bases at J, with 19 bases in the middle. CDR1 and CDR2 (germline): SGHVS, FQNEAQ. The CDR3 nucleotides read TGTGCCAGCAGCTTAGACGTTGGGGGGGGATCGAGTGGAAACACCATATATTTT. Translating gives CASSLDVGGGSSGNTIYF.

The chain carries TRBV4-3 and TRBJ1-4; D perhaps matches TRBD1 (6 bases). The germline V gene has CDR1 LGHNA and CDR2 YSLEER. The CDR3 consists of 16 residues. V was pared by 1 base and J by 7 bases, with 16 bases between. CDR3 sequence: CASSQGGRTESEKLFF. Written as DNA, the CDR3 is TGCGCCAGCAGCCAAGGGGGACGGACAGAGAGTGAAAAACTGTTTTTT.

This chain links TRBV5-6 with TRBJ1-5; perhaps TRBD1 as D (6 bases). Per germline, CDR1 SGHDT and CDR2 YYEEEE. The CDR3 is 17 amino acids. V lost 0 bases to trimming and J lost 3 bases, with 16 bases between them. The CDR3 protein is CASSLGVPTGLNQPQHF. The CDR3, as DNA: TGTGCCAGCAGCTTGGGGGTCCCGACAGGACTCAATCAGCCCCAGCATTTT.

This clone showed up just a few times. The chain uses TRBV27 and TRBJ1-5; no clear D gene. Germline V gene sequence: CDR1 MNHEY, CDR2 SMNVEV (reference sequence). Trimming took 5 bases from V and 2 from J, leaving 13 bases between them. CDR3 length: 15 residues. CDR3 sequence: CASSPRLNGNQPQHF. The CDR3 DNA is TGTGCCAGCAGTCCCAGGCTTAACGGCAATCAGCCCCAGCATTTT.

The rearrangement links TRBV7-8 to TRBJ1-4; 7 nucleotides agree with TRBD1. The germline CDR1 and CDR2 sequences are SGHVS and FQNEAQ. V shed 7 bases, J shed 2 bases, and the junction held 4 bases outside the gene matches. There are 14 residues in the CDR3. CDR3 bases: TGTGCCAGCACCCCACAGGGGACTAATGAAAAACTGTTTTTT. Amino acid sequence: CASTPQGTNEKLFF. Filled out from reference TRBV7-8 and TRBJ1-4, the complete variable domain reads GAGVSQSPRYKVAKRGQDVALRCDPISGHVSLFWYQQALGQGPEFLTYFQNEAQLDKSGLPSDRFFAERPEGSVSTLKIQRTQQEDSAVYLCASTPQGTNEKLFFGSGTQLSVL.

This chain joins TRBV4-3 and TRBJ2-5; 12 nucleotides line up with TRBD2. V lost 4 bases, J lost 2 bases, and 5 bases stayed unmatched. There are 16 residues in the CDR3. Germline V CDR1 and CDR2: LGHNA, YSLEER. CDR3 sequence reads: CASSPSGTSGQETQYF. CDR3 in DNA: TGCGCCAGCAGCCCCTCCGGGACTAGCGGGCAAGAGACCCAGTACTTC.

Here the CDR3 reads CASSLGTDSYEQYF. The CDR3 nucleotides are TGTGCCAGCAGCCTCGGGACAGACTCCTACGAGCAGTACTTC. The rearrangement uses TRBV4-2 and TRBJ2-7; the match to TRBD1 covers 7 bases. Trimming cost V 4 bases and J 0 bases; bases outside gene matches: 3. Germline V gives CDR1 LGHNA, CDR2 YNFKEQ. This CDR3 is built from 14 residues.